The 2 T cell receptor beta chains in this list originate from one sample, sequenced in a study of T-cell memory formation after mild COVID-19. TCRdb fed the 5' RACE reads into MiXCR, producing one record per CDR3 protein. In the table there are about 170,000 distinct CDR3 sequences, approximately 12% of which are singletons. The sequencing input was PBMCs or a T cell subset sorted from them (not recorded which). The receptors originated from a man younger than 30 who had mild COVID-19 (a few samples of this study predate the infection). Cell type and time point are not known.

The V and J genes are TRBV4-1 and TRBJ2-1; no firm D call. Trimming left V 4 bases short and J 6 bases short, with 13 bases between. The CDR3 spans 14 residues. Germline-derived CDR1 and CDR2 are MGHRA and YSYEKL. The CDR3: CASSPGVGFNEQFF. The CDR3 DNA is TGCGCCAGCAGCCCCGGAGTGGGCTTCAATGAGCAGTTCTTC.

The chain is built from TRBV7-2 and TRBJ2-3; 8 bases map to TRBD2. Trimming took 5 bases from V and 3 from J; bases not matched to a gene: 7. CDR3 length: 15 amino acids. The germline CDR1 and CDR2 sequences are SGHTA and FQGNSA. The CDR3 DNA reads as TGTGCCAGCAGCCTGATGGTAGCGGGGACAGATACGCAGTATTTT. Encoded protein: CASSLMVAGTDTQYF.